The sequence of this TCR beta chain was determined in a study of technical replicates of blood from several donors. TCRdb keeps only in-frame clones here, not all; method: immunoSEQ multiplex PCR. The repertoire consists of 81,000 or so clones, with 95% to 97% occurring once and the leading ten covering 0.2%. The material sequenced was T cells isolated from PBMCs. This clonotype originated in a human donor in good health.

CDR3 loop: CASSESSGGSYEQYF. The CDR3 DNA follows: TGTGCCAGCAGTGAATCGTCAGGGGGCTCCTACGAGCAGTACTTC. The V gene is TRBV2, the J gene TRBJ2-7; 7 positions agree with TRBD1. This CDR3 has 15 residues. CDR1 SNHLY and CDR2 FYNNEI come from the germline V gene. The junction had 4 bases not matched to a gene; V was cut back by 2 bases and J by 0 bases.